The 12 T cell receptor beta chains given below trace back to one sample, sequenced in a study of PD-1 blockade in classical Hodgkin lymphoma. Time point here: cycle 4 day 1 (C4D1), after 6 weeks of nivolumab. Every patient relapsed after autologous stem cell transplantation, and brentuximab vedotin exposure varied. The data were produced by immunoSEQ multiplex PCR, yet TCRdb's version contains in-frame clones alone and is incomplete. Of 90,000 to 140,000 clones listed, 89% are singletons. The input for sequencing was peripheral blood mononuclear cells (PBMCs), taken before the fourth cycle of nivolumab. These receptors all stem from a human donor with classical Hodgkin lymphoma.

The rearrangement uses TRBV4-3 and TRBJ2-7; TRBD1 is a possible D gene (5 bases). The CDR3 runs 14 residues. V was trimmed by 0 bases and J by 4 bases, leaving 10 bases between them. Germline V gene lookup returns CDR1 LGHNA and CDR2 YSLEER. CDR3 sequence: CASSQEQERYEQYF. The CDR3 DNA sequence: TGCGCCAGCAGCCAAGAACAGGAGAGGTACGAGCAGTACTTC.

V gene TRBV6-1 combines with J gene TRBJ1-3; D unresolved. The CDR3 is 15 amino acids. The V end lost 8 bases, the J end lost 4 bases, and 18 bases lay between the germline ends. CDR1 and CDR2 (germline): MNHNS, SASEGT. The CDR3: CASLPLGAGGNTIYF. The CDR3 coding sequence is TGTGCCAGCCTCCCACTCGGAGCCGGAGGAAACACCATATATTTT.

The chain combines TRBV7-6 with TRBJ2-7; possible D gene TRBD1, 5 bases. V was pared by 4 bases and J by 3 bases, with 10 bases between. This CDR3 has 13 amino acids. The germline CDR1 and CDR2 sequences are SGHVS and FNYEAQ. The CDR3 region has the DNA TGTGCCAGCAGCTCGTACAGGAACTACGAGCAGTACTTC. It specifies CASSSYRNYEQYF.

The sample holds one count of this clone. The chain has TRBV6-6 and TRBJ1-4; D is perhaps TRBD1 (6 bases). Germline assignment: CDR1 MNHNY and CDR2 SVGAGI (reference sequence). Trimming removed 5 bases from V and 5 bases from J, with 12 bases in between. The CDR3 spans 14 residues. The CDR3 sequence is CASSPGGRNEKLFF. The CDR3 DNA follows: TGTGCCAGCAGTCCCGGGGGGCGAAATGAAAAACTGTTTTTT.

The chain joins TRBV13 to TRBJ2-7; D is undetermined. The CDR3 is made up of 12 amino acids. V was pared by 1 base and J by 7 bases, with 8 bases between. CDR1 and CDR2 from the germline V gene are PRHDT and FYEKMQ (reference sequence). The CDR3 loop is CASSLEAKEQYF. The CDR3 bases are TGTGCCAGCAGCTTAGAAGCGAAGGAGCAGTACTTC. Variable domain in full (rest from reference TRBV13 and TRBJ2-7): AAGVIQSPRHLIKEKRETATLKCYPIPRHDTVYWYQQGPGQDPQFLISFYEKMQSDKGSIPDRFSAQQFSDYHSELNMSSLELGDSALYFCASSLEAKEQYFGPGTRLTVT.

Regarding this clone: At one end, the junction sequence differs from germline, possibly due to a read error. The rearrangement joins TRBV25-1 to TRBJ1-1; D possibly corresponds to TRBD1 (6 bases). Germline V gene data show CDR1 as MGHDK and CDR2 as SYGVNS. CDR3 length equals 15 residues. The CDR3 is CANSGEGVGNTEAFF. Here the CDR3 DNA reads TGTGCCAACAGTGGGGAGGGGGTTGGGAACACTGAAGCTTTCTTT.

The chain links TRBV2 to TRBJ1-1; no firm D call. Trimming took 5 bases from V and 1 from J, leaving 11 bases between them. The CDR3 spans 14 residues. Per the germline V gene, CDR1 is SNHLY and CDR2 is FYNNEI. The CDR3 reads CASSLLEQNTEAFF. DNA for the CDR3: TGTGCCAGCAGTTTACTAGAGCAGAACACTGAAGCTTTCTTT. Based on the CDR3 plus reference TRBV2 and TRBJ1-1, the full variable domain is EPEVTQTPSHQVTQMGQEVILRCVPISNHLYFYWYRQILGQKVEFLVSFYNNEISEKSEIFDDQFSVERPDGSNFTLKIRSTKLEDSAMYFCASSLLEQNTEAFFGQGTRLTVV.

The chain carries TRBV4-3 and TRBJ2-1, with 12 bases matching TRBD2. The CDR3 runs 15 residues. Germline values: CDR1 LGHNA, CDR2 YSLEER. The J segment lost 5 bases and the V segment lost 3 bases, leaving 2 bases of the junction unmatched. CDR3 sequence: CASSQGLAGDNEQFF. DNA of the CDR3: TGCGCCAGCAGCCAGGGACTAGCGGGTGACAATGAGCAGTTCTTC.

The chain couples TRBV15 to TRBJ2-1; 15 positions agree with TRBD2. Germline CDR1 and CDR2: LNHNV and YYDKDF (reference sequence). J was trimmed by 5 bases and V by 1 base; bases with no gene match: 9. This CDR3 has 19 residues. The DNA for the CDR3 is TGTGCCACCAGCAGAGCCGGGACTAGCGGGAGGCCGCCCCACAATGAGCAGTTCTTC. The encoded protein is CATSRAGTSGRPPHNEQFF.

This chain links TRBV9 with TRBJ1-4; tentative D call: TRBD1 (6 bases). V was trimmed by 5 bases and J by 3 bases, leaving 11 bases between them. Germline CDR1 SGDLS, CDR2 YYNGEE. This CDR3 is built from 14 residues. CDR3 DNA: TGTGCCAGCAGACACAGGACAGCTAATGAAAAACTGTTTTTT. As protein: CASRHRTANEKLFF. Full variable domain (remainder filled in from reference TRBV9 and TRBJ1-4): DSGVTQTPKHLITATGQRVTLRCSPRSGDLSVYWYQQSLDQGLQFLIQYYNGEERAKGNILERFSAQQFPDLHSELNLSSLELGDSALYFCASRHRTANEKLFFGSGTQLSVL.

The chain has TRBV5-5 and TRBJ2-7; possibly TRBD1 for D (7 bases). The CDR3 is 15 amino acids. Per the germline V gene, CDR1 is SGHKS and CDR2 is YYEKEE (reference sequence). Deletions cut 0 bases from V and 0 bases from J, with 10 bases between. The CDR3 region has the DNA TGTGCCAGCAGCTTGGGCGGGACAGCCTCCTACGAGCAGTACTTC. This encodes CASSLGGTASYEQYF.

V and J are TRBV7-9 and TRBJ1-1, with unresolved D. The germline V gene encodes CDR1 SEHNR and CDR2 FQNEAQ (reference sequence). With 2 bases removed from V and 3 bases from J, the gap between germline ends came to 16 bases. This CDR3 region has 16 residues. Here the CDR3 reads CASSLHLLTRDTEAFF. The CDR3 coding sequence is TGTGCCAGCAGCTTACACTTACTTACGCGGGACACTGAAGCTTTCTTT. The full variable domain, completed using reference TRBV7-9 and TRBJ1-1, is DTGVSQNPRHKITKRGQNVTFRCDPISEHNRLYWYRQTLGQGPEFLTYFQNEAQLEKSRLLSDRFSAERPKGSFSTLEIQRTEQGDSAMYLCASSLHLLTRDTEAFFGQGTRLTVV.